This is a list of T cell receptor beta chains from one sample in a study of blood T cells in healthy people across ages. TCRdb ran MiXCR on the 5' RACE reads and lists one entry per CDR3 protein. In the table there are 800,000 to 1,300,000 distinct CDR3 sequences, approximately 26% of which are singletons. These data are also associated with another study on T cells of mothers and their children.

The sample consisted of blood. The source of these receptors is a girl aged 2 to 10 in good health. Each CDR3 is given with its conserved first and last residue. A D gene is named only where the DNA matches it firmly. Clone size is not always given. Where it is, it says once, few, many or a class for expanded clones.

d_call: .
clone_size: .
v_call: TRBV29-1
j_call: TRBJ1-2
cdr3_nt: TGCAGCGTTGCAGATAATCACTATGGCTACACCTTC
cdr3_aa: CSVADNHYGYTF

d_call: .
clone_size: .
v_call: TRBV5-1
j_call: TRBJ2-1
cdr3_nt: TGCGCCAGCAGCTCTGAACAGGGAAAGGGCCAGTTCTTC
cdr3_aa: CASSSEQGKGQFF

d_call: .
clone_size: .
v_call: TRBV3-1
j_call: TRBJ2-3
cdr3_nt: TGTGCCAGCAGCCCGCGACTCTACTCTAGCACAGATACGCAGTATTTT
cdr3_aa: CASSPRLYSSTDTQYF

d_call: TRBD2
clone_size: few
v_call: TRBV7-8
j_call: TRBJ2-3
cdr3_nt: TGTGCCAGCAGCTTAGTTACAGCGGGAGTCTCTGATACGCAGTATTTT
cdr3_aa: CASSLVTAGVSDTQYF

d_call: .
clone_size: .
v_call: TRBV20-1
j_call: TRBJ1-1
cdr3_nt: TGCAGTGCAGACCGGATTTTGAACACTGAAGCTTTCTTT
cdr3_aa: CSADRILNTEAFF

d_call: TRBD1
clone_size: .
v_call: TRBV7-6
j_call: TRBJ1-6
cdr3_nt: TGTGCCAGCAGCTACCGATCAGCAGGGGGGGAATCACCCCTCCACTTT
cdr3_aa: CASSYRSAGGESPLHF

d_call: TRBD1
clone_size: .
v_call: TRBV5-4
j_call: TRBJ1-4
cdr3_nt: TGTGCCAGCACTATACAGGGGGCGGCTGAAAAACTGTTTTTT
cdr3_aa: CASTIQGAAEKLFF

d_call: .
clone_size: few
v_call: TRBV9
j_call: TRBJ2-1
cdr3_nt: TGTGCCAGCAGCGTGGCCGGGAGTAACTACAATGAGCAGTTCTTC
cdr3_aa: CASSVAGSNYNEQFF

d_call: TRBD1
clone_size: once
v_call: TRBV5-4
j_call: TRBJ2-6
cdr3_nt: TGTGCCAGCAGCTTGCCCTGGGACAGCGACTCTGGGGCCAACGTCCTGACTTTC
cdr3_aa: CASSLPWDSDSGANVLTF

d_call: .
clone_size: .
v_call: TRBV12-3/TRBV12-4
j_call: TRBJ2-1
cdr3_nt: TGTGCCAGCAGGGGACTTCCGAACTCCTACAATGAGCAGTTCTTC
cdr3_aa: CASRGLPNSYNEQFF

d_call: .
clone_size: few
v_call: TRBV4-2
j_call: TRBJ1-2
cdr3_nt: TGTGCCAGCAGCCATTATGGATTTGGCTACACCTTC
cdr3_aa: CASSHYGFGYTF

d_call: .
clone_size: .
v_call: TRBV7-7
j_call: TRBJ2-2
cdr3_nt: TGTGCTAGCAGCTCCTCACCGGGACACATAAACACCGGGGAGCTGTTTTTT
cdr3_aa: CASSSSPGHINTGELFF

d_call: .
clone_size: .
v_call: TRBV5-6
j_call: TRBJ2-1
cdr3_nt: TGTGCCAGCAGCTTGGGACGCCGTTTTCACAATGAGCAGTTCTTC
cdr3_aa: CASSLGRRFHNEQFF

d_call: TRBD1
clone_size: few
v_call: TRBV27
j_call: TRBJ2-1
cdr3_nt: TGTGCCAGCAGCCTGGACAGGGCCATCAATGAGCAGTTCTTC
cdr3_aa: CASSLDRAINEQFF

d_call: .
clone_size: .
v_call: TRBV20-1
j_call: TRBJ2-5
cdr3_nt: TGCAGTGCCCCCTGGTTGGGACATGACTCCGAGACCCAGTACTTC
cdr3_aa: CSAPWLGHDSETQYF

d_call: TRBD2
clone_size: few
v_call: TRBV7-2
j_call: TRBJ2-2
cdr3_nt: TGTGCCAGCAGCGCCCTAAGCGGGAGGGCCGGGGAGCTGTTTTTT
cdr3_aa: CASSALSGRAGELFF

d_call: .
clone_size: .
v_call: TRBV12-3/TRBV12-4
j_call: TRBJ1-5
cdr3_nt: TGTGCCAGCGCCGGACAGCTCAATCAGCCCCAGCATTTT
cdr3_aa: CASAGQLNQPQHF

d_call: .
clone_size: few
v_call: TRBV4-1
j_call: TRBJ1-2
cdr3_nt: TGCGCCAGCAGCCAAGGACTTAACGGTGGCTACACCTTC
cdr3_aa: CASSQGLNGGYTF

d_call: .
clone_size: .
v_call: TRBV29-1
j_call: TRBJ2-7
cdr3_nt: TGCAGCGTTTCGACGTACTACGAGCAGTACTTC
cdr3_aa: CSVSTYYEQYF

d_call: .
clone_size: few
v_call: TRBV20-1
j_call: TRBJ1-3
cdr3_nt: TGCAGTGCTAGAGAATCCCTAAGCTCTGGAAACACCATATATTTT
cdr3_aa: CSARESLSSGNTIYF

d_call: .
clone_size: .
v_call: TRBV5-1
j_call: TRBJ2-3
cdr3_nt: TGCGCCAGCAGCTACAATCCAGATACGCAGTATTTT
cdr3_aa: CASSYNPDTQYF

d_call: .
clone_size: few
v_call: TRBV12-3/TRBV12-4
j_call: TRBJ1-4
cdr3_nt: TGTGCCAGCAGTTTCGGACAGCAACTGTTTTTT
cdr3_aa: CASSFGQQLFF

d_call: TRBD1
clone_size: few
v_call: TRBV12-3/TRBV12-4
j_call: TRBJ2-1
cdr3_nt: TGTGCCAGCAGTTTGGGACAGGGGACCAATGAGCAGTTCTTC
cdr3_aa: CASSLGQGTNEQFF

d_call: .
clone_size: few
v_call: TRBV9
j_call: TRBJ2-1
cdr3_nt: TGTGCCAGCAGCCTGGGGCTTGATACCTACAATGAGCAGTTCTTC
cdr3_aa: CASSLGLDTYNEQFF

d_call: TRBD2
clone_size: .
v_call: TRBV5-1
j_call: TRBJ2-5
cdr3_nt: TGCGCCAGCTCCTCCTACTCGGGGGGGGAGACCCAGTACTTC
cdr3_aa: CASSSYSGGETQYF

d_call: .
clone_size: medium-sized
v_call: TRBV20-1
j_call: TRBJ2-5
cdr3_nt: TGCAGTGCTAGAGAAGTGGGAGGTGGGGAGACCCAGTACTTC
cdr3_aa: CSAREVGGGETQYF

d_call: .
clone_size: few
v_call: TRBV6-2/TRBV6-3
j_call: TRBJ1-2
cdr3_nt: TGTGCCAGCAGTTGGGTCGCGCTCGGTGGTGGCTACACCTTC
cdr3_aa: CASSWVALGGGYTF

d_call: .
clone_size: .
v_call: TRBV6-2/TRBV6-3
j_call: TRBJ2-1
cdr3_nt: TGTGCCAGCAGTTACTCTCCCCCGGGGGCGAGTGAGCAGTTCTTC
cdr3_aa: CASSYSPPGASEQFF

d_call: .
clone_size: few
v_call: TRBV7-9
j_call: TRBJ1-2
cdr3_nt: TGTGCCAGCAGCTTAAGTGGGGGTCGGGGTTTCGGCGGCTACACCTTC
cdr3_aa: CASSLSGGRGFGGYTF

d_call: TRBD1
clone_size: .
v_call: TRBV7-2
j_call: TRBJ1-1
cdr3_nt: TGTGCCAGCAGCCGAACAGGGGGCGCTGGCACTGAAGCTTTCTTT
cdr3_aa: CASSRTGGAGTEAFF

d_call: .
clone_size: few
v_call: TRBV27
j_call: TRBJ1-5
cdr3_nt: TGTGCCAGCAGCATCACGGGGCACAATCAGCCTCAGCATTTT
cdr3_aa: CASSITGHNQPQHF

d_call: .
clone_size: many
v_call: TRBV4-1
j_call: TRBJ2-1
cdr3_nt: TGCGCCAGCAGCCAACACTCCAGCTCCTACAATGAGCAGTTCTTC
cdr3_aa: CASSQHSSSYNEQFF

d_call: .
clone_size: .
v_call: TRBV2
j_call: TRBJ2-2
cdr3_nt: TGTGCCAGCCTCGCGGGATACACCGGGGAGCTGTTTTTT
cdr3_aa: CASLAGYTGELFF

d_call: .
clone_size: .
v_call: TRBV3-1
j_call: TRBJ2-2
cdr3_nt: TGTGCCAGCAGCCAAGATCTTGAACTCAACACCGGGGAGCTGTTTTTT
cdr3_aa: CASSQDLELNTGELFF

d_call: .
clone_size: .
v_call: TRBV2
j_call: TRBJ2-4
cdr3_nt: TGTGCCAGCAGTGACGGTTGGAACATTCAGTACTTC
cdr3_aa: CASSDGWNIQYF

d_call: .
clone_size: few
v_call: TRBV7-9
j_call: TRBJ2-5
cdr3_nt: TGTGCCAGCAGCTCCACAGATCAAGAGACCCAGTACTTC
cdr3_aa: CASSSTDQETQYF

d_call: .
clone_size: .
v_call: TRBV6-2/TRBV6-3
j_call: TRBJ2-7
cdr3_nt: TGTGCCAGCAGTTACTCCCCGGAGGGCGGCGAGCAGTACTTC
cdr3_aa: CASSYSPEGGEQYF

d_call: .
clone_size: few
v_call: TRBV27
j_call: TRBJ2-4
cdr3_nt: TGTGCCAGCAGTTTGCGGGGTGGAAAAAACATTCAGTACTTC
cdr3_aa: CASSLRGGKNIQYF

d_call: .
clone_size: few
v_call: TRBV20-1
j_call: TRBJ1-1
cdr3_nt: TGCAGTGCAACAGGGTCATTGTCGGGACACTCAAACACTGAAGCTTTCTTT
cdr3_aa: CSATGSLSGHSNTEAFF

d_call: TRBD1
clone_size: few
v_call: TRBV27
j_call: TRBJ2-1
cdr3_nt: TGTGCCAGCAGCCAAGGGGGCGGAGAGCAGTTCTTC
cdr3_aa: CASSQGGGEQFF

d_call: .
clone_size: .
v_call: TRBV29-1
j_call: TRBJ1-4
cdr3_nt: TGCAGCGTCACTACAGGGACCCTTGATGAAAAACTGTTTTTT
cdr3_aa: CSVTTGTLDEKLFF

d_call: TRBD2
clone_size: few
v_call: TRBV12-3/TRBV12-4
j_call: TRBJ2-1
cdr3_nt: TGTGCCAGCAGTTCCCCGGGAGGGCCCAATGAGCAGTTCTTC
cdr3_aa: CASSSPGGPNEQFF

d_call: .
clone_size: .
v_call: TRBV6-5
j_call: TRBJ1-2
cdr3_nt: TGTGCCAGCAGTTACTCGATAGGTCATGGCTACACCTTC
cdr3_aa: CASSYSIGHGYTF

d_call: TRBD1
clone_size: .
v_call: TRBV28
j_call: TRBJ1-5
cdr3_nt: TGTGCCACCTCGCCCGGGACAGGCGGCAATCAGCCCCAGCATTTT
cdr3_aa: CATSPGTGGNQPQHF

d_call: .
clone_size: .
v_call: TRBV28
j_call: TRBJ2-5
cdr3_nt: TGTGCCAGCAGTTTAGACAGGACTGGGAGCCAAGAGACCCAGTACTTC
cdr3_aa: CASSLDRTGSQETQYF

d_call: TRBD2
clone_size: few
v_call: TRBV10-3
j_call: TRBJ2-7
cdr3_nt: TGTGCCATCAGTGAGGTGGGACTAGCGGGAGGCTACGAGCAGTACTTC
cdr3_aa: CAISEVGLAGGYEQYF

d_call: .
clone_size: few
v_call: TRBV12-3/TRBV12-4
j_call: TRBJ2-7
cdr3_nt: TGTGCCAGCACCCCTGATGGGTACGAGCAGTACTTC
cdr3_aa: CASTPDGYEQYF

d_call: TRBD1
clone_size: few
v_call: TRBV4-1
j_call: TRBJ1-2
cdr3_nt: TGCGCCAGCAGCCATTTTGGACAGGGGGATGTAAATGGCTACACCTTC
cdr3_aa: CASSHFGQGDVNGYTF

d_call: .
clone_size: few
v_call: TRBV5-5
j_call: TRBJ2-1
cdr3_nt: TGTGCCAGCAGCTTATTTGAGATTTTGGGCTCCTACAATGAGCAGTTCTTC
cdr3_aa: CASSLFEILGSYNEQFF

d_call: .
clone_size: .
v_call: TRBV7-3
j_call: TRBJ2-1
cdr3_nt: TGTGCCAGCAGCTTAACGTACCCCCAGGACAATGAGCAGTTCTTC
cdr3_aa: CASSLTYPQDNEQFF